The 16 T cell receptor beta chains in this list originate from one sample, sequenced in a study of cytotoxic CD8 clonotypes in ibrutinib-treated CLL. Data came from immunoSEQ multiplex PCR; TCRdb stores just in-frame clones and leaves some out. The repertoire holds more than 300,000 clones, with around four fifths as singletons. The input for sequencing was PBMCs, taken before ibrutinib treatment. Receptors were obtained from a human donor with chronic lymphocytic leukemia.

The V and J genes are TRBV19 and TRBJ1-1; 7 bases match TRBD1. The J segment lost 0 bases and the V segment lost 2 bases, leaving 0 bases of the junction unmatched. CDR3 length equals 14 residues. Germline V gene lookup returns CDR1 LNHDA and CDR2 SQIVND (reference sequence). The CDR3 sequence: CASSITGVNTEAFF. In nucleotides, the CDR3 is TGTGCCAGTAGTATAACAGGGGTGAACACTGAAGCTTTCTTT.

The gene calls are TRBV4-3 and TRBJ1-3; a weak D match, TRBD1 (5 bases). The length of the CDR3 is 16 residues. Germline V gene data show CDR1 as LGHNA and CDR2 as YSLEER. Trimming left V 0 bases short and J 3 bases short, with 12 bases between. Here the CDR3 DNA reads TGCGCCAGCAGCCAAGATCGAGGGGACGGTGGAAACACCATATATTTT. It yields the protein CASSQDRGDGGNTIYF.

This clone was observed a few times. At one end the junction does not follow the germline gene, possibly because of a read error. V and J are TRBV19 and TRBJ2-1, with TRBD2 matching 7 bases. The CDR3 has 11 amino acids. The V gene's germline CDR1 is LNHDA and CDR2 SQIVND (reference sequence). Written as DNA, the CDR3 is TGTGCCAGTAGTATGAGCGGGATAAGGCTCTTC. Translation: CASSMSGIRLF.

This chain links TRBV5-4 with TRBJ2-2; D is perhaps TRBD2 (5 bases). Trimming stripped 7 bases from V and 2 bases from J, with 12 bases between. The CDR3 extends over 14 amino acids. The germline V gene encodes CDR1 SGHNT and CDR2 YYREEE (reference sequence). CDR3 nucleotides: TGTGCCAGCTCGGGCGGGTCCAACACCGGGGAGCTGTTTTTT. This translates into CASSGGSNTGELFF.

This clone has a single count. V and J are TRBV7-9 and TRBJ2-7; 7 bases are shared with TRBD2. Germline loops: CDR1 SEHNR, CDR2 FQNEAQ (reference sequence). Trimming at V came to 0 bases and at J to 5 bases, leaving 10 bases not matched to a gene. The CDR3 runs to 16 residues. The chain's CDR3 is CASSLALAVVSDEQYF. The CDR3 bases are TGTGCCAGCAGCTTAGCGCTAGCGGTGGTTAGCGACGAGCAGTACTTC.

The rearrangement uses TRBV2 and TRBJ2-1; 12 positions match TRBD2. From germline, CDR1 is SNHLY and CDR2 FYNNEI. This CDR3 comprises 16 residues. J was trimmed by 4 bases and V by 4 bases; bases with no gene match: 5. The CDR3 loop is CASSAQGLAGYNEQFF. In DNA form, the CDR3 reads TGTGCCAGCAGTGCCCAAGGACTAGCGGGGTACAATGAGCAGTTCTTC.

The chain has TRBV7-9 and TRBJ1-1; D unclear. The CDR3 contains 15 residues. Per the germline V gene, CDR1 is SEHNR and CDR2 is FQNEAQ (reference sequence). The V gene lost 6 bases and the J gene lost 0 bases, with 14 bases spanning the gap. This chain's CDR3 is CASSGGRYMNTEAFF. The CDR3 DNA follows: TGTGCCAGCAGTGGAGGACGATACATGAACACTGAAGCTTTCTTT.

This chain connects TRBV30 to TRBJ2-3, with 9 bases lining up with TRBD1. The length of the CDR3 is 13 residues. Germline trimming cut 5 bases from V and 14 bases from J; bases unmatched to any gene: 14. Looked up from germline, CDR1 is GTSNPN and CDR2 is SVGIG (reference sequence). The CDR3 DNA sequence: TGTGCCTGGGAAGTGGGGTCGGGACAGGGTTTGTATTTT. This codes for CAWEVGSGQGLYF. Filled out from reference TRBV30 and TRBJ2-3, the complete variable domain reads SQTIHQWPATLVQPVGSPLSLECTVEGTSNPNLYWYRQAAGRGLQLLFYSVGIGQISSEVPQNLSASRPQDRQFILSSKKLLLSDSGFYLCAWEVGSGQGLYFGPGTRLTVL.

The rearrangement joins TRBV29-1 to TRBJ1-2; D gene unclear. This CDR3 contains 18 residues. V dropped 2 bases and J dropped 5 bases, with 27 bases sitting between them. Per germline, CDR1 SQVTM and CDR2 ANQGSEA. The CDR3 loop is CSVEQYLASSGSLYGYTF. CDR3 DNA: TGCAGCGTTGAACAGTATCTCGCCTCCTCGGGATCATTATATGGCTACACCTTC.

The chain employs TRBV14 and TRBJ1-2; the D is unclear. Trimming left V 0 bases short and J 8 bases short, with 16 bases between. This CDR3 has 15 amino acids. Germline CDR1 SGHDN, CDR2 FVKESK. CDR3 residues: CASSQDPIPPEGYTF. The CDR3, as DNA: TGTGCCAGCAGCCAAGATCCTATACCCCCCGAGGGCTACACCTTC.

The chain has TRBV10-3 and TRBJ1-1; no reliable D call. Germline V lookup: CDR1 ENHRY, CDR2 SYGVKD. Trimming took 7 bases from V and 7 from J, leaving 16 bases between them. The CDR3 loop spans 13 amino acids. The CDR3 DNA follows: TGTGCCATCACCGACGGGTCAAAGGGTGAAGCTTTCTTT. Translation gives CAITDGSKGEAFF.

The chain joins TRBV30 to TRBJ1-5; D unclear. Trimming removed 0 bases from V and 4 bases from J, with 7 bases in between. CDR3 size: 13 residues. CDR1 is GTSNPN and CDR2 is SVGIG in the germline V gene (reference sequence). The CDR3, as DNA: TGTGCCTGGAGTGTCCGGGAAAATCAGCCCCAGCATTTT. Amino acid sequence: CAWSVRENQPQHF.

The genes are TRBV10-3 and TRBJ2-2; D is uncertain. V was clipped by 2 bases and J by 7 bases, with 11 bases between them. CDR1 and CDR2 from the germline V gene are ENHRY and SYGVKD. The CDR3 runs to 14 residues. For the CDR3, the DNA is TGTGCCATCAGTGAGAAGTCCGGTGGCGGGGAGCTGTTTTTT. This encodes CAISEKSGGGELFF.

The chain links TRBV5-1 to TRBJ2-5; D unresolved. Germline V gene sequence: CDR1 SGHRS, CDR2 YFSETQ. Trimming stripped 1 base from V and 2 bases from J, with 6 bases between. This CDR3 comprises 13 residues. This chain's CDR3 is CASSLSTQETQYF. The CDR3 nucleotides are TGCGCCAGCAGCTTGTCCACACAAGAGACCCAGTACTTC.

The count of this clone is one. The chain has TRBV18 and TRBJ2-7; 8 bases line up with TRBD1. The CDR3 extends over 14 amino acids. Germline lookup yields CDR1 KGHSH and CDR2 LQKENI. The trim removed 10 bases at V and 6 bases at J, leaving 14 bases unmatched. This CDR3 reads CATGQGLASTEQYF. As DNA, the CDR3 is TGTGCCACCGGACAGGGTCTGGCTTCAACCGAGCAGTACTTC.

The gene calls are TRBV28 and TRBJ2-1; 9 nucleotides agree with TRBD1. The CDR3 extends over 14 amino acids. V gave up 8 bases and J gave up 8 bases; unmatched junction bases: 10. Per germline, CDR1 MDHEN and CDR2 SYDVKM. DNA of the CDR3: TGTGCCAGCGGAGCGGGACAGGGTTTGGATGAGCAGTTCTTC. It translates to CASGAGQGLDEQFF.